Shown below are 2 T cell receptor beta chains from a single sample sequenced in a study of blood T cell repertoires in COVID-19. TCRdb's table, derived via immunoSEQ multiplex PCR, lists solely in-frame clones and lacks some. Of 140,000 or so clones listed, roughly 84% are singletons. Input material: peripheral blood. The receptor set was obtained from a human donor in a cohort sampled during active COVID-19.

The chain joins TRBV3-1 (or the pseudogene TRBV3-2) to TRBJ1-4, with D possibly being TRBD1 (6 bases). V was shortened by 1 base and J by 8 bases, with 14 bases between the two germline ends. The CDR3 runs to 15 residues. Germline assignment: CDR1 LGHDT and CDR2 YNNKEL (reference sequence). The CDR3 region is CASSQGGDMGEKLFF. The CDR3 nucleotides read TGTGCCAGCAGCCAAGGTGGGGACATGGGGGAAAAACTGTTTTTT.

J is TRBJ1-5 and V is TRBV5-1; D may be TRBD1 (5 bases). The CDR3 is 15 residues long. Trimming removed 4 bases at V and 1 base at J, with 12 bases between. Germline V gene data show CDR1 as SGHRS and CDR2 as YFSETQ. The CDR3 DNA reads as TGCGCCAGCAGCCCGGGGGGAGGCAGCAATCAGCCCCAGCATTTT. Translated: CASSPGGGSNQPQHF.